This entry lists 16 T cell receptor beta chains sequenced from one sample in a study of blood T cell repertoires in COVID-19. The data were produced by immunoSEQ multiplex PCR, yet TCRdb's version contains in-frame clones alone and is incomplete. This table holds 200,000 to 250,000 clones, around 86% found once. The sample consisted of PBMCs or T cells enriched from blood (not recorded which). Receptors originate from a woman aged 45-59 years who had recovered from COVID-19.

The J gene is TRBJ2-1, the V gene TRBV3-1 (or the pseudogene TRBV3-2), with a tentative D call TRBD2 (7 bases). Trimming cost V 3 bases and J 10 bases, with 10 bases left between them. CDR1 is LGHDT and CDR2 is YNNKEL in the germline V gene (reference sequence). There are 12 residues in the CDR3. CDR3 protein: CASSQGGREQFF. CDR3 nucleotide sequence: TGTGCCAGCAGCCAGGGGGGGCGGGAGCAGTTCTTC.

This clone came up a few times. The chain employs TRBV5-1 and TRBJ2-7; D uncertain. The CDR3 has 15 residues. Germline CDR1 is SGHRS and CDR2 is YFSETQ. V lost 5 bases, J lost 7 bases, and 22 bases lay in between. DNA of the CDR3: TGCGCCAGCAGTTCCGCGGTTGATAGCCGGTGGGAGCAGTACTTC. This codes for CASSSAVDSRWEQYF.

This clone was seen a single time. This chain joins TRBV2 and TRBJ2-3; possibly TRBD2 for D (6 bases). The length of the CDR3 is 15 residues. Trimming took off 3 bases at V and 0 bases at J, with 10 bases between the two ends. The germline gives CDR1 SNHLY, CDR2 FYNNEI. The CDR3 loop reads CASSDARGSTDTQYF. The CDR3 DNA reads as TGTGCCAGCAGTGATGCTCGGGGGAGCACAGATACGCAGTATTTT.

V is TRBV30 and J is TRBJ1-3, with D unresolved. In germline, CDR1 is GTSNPN, CDR2 SVGIG (reference sequence). V was clipped by 1 base and J by 4 bases, with 5 bases between them. There are 12 residues in the CDR3. The CDR3 DNA reads as TGTGCCTGGAGTGCCTTCGGAAACACCATATATTTT. The encoded protein is CAWSAFGNTIYF.

The chain is built from TRBV9 and TRBJ2-1; D not certain. CDR3 length: 13 residues. Germline CDR1 and CDR2: SGDLS and YYNGEE. Between the trimmed V and J ends, which lost 0 bases and 9 bases, there was a span of 10 bases. The CDR3 DNA reads as TGTGCCAGCAGCGTAGCTCTCGGGTTTGAGCAGTTCTTC. It translates to CASSVALGFEQFF.

Only one count was recorded for this clone. The chain couples TRBV27 to TRBJ2-1; 10 positions match TRBD2. Germline CDR1 MNHEY, CDR2 SMNVEV (reference sequence). This CDR3 is built from 15 residues. The J segment lost 6 bases and the V segment lost 3 bases, leaving 5 bases of the junction unmatched. The CDR3 DNA sequence: TGTGCCAGCAGTTTGAGGAGCGGGAGGGGCAATGAGCAGTTCTTC. Its protein product is CASSLRSGRGNEQFF.

The gene calls are TRBV15 and TRBJ2-5; 8 bases match TRBD2. This CDR3 region has 14 residues. Germline CDR1 LNHNV, CDR2 YYDKDF (reference sequence). V lost 0 bases and J lost 5; bases outside the gene matches: 2. CDR3 protein: CATSRDGTRETQYF. The CDR3 region has the DNA TGTGCCACCAGCAGAGATGGGACTAGGGAGACCCAGTACTTC. Combining the CDR3 with reference TRBV15 and TRBJ2-5 gives the whole variable domain DAMVIQNPRYQVTQFGKPVTLSCSQTLNHNVMYWYQQKSSQAPKLLFHYYDKDFNNEADTPDNFQSRRPNTSFCFLDIRSPGLGDTAMYLCATSRDGTRETQYFGPGTRLLVL.

This clone was detected once. CDR3 coding DNA: TGTGCCAGCAGCTTAGGGACAACTCAGCCCCAGCATTTT. Amino acid sequence: CASSLGTTQPQHF. V usage is TRBV7-9 and J usage is TRBJ1-5, with D possibly being TRBD1 (5 bases). Germline V gene lookup returns CDR1 SEHNR and CDR2 FQNEAQ (reference sequence). The germline V and J ends were trimmed by 1 base and 6 bases, with 7 bases remaining between them. The CDR3 sequence is 13 residues long.

V usage is TRBV7-9 and J usage is TRBJ2-5, with a possible D match to TRBD2 (7 bases). Germline CDR1 is SEHNR and CDR2 is FQNEAQ (reference sequence). Trimming cost V 5 bases and J 5 bases, with 15 bases left between them. The CDR3 has 14 residues. CDR3 nucleotide sequence: TGTGCCAGCAGCCACCCCGGGGGGCATGAGACCCAGTACTTC. Protein sequence: CASSHPGGHETQYF.

This clone appeared a single time. This chain uses TRBV5-1 with TRBJ1-2; 11 bases are a match to TRBD1. From germline, CDR1 is SGHRS and CDR2 YFSETQ. This CDR3 is 16 amino acids long. Trimming took 5 bases from V and 6 from J; bases not matched to a gene: 12. CDR3 sequence: CASRLGQGAFKDGYTF. The CDR3 DNA sequence: TGCGCCAGCAGACTAGGACAGGGGGCGTTTAAAGATGGCTACACCTTC.

The chain has TRBV9 and TRBJ1-3; 8 nucleotides match TRBD1. In germline, CDR1 is SGDLS, CDR2 YYNGEE. There are 17 residues in the CDR3. J gave up 0 bases and V 3 bases, and 8 bases lay outside the gene matches. The CDR3 DNA reads TGTGCCAGCAGCGGATCGACAGGGGCCTTCTCTGGAAACACCATATATTTT. This sequence encodes CASSGSTGAFSGNTIYF.

This chain links TRBV19 with TRBJ2-7; D is possibly TRBD2 (6 bases). The CDR3 has 15 amino acids. The V and J ends lost 6 bases and 4 bases respectively, with 19 bases between them. The germline CDR1 and CDR2 sequences are LNHDA and SQIVND (reference sequence). The CDR3 protein is CASRRLGDGGYEQYF. Here the CDR3 DNA reads TGTGCCAGTAGGCGTTTAGGGGACGGGGGTTACGAGCAGTACTTC.

The rearrangement joins TRBV11-1 to TRBJ2-7; 8 nucleotides agree with TRBD2. The CDR3 contains 13 residues. J gave up 4 bases and V 8 bases, and 7 bases lay outside the gene matches. Germline values: CDR1 SGHAT, CDR2 FQDESV (reference sequence). The DNA for the CDR3 is TGTGCCAGCCGCGGGGGGAGTTCTTACGAGCAGTACTTC. As protein: CASRGGSSYEQYF.

This clone has just one count. This chain joins TRBV3-1 (or the pseudogene TRBV3-2) and TRBJ2-1; 7 nucleotides align to TRBD2. This CDR3 contains 13 residues. The V and J ends lost 4 bases and 6 bases, in that order; junction bases with no gene match: 3. Germline V CDR1 and CDR2: LGHDT, YNNKEL (reference sequence). The CDR3 DNA reads TGTGCCAGCAGCCGGGGGGGTAGCAATGAGCAGTTCTTC. This encodes CASSRGGSNEQFF.

The chain recombines TRBV4-1 with TRBJ1-6; D gene unclear. The ends were cut back, 5 bases at V and 6 bases at J, with 17 bases in the middle. Germline lookup yields CDR1 MGHRA and CDR2 YSYEKL. The CDR3 totals 16 residues. The CDR3 reads CASSLQIGGVNSPLHF. The CDR3 DNA sequence: TGCGCCAGCAGCTTGCAAATCGGCGGCGTTAATTCACCCCTCCACTTT.

This clone was picked up a small number of times. The J gene is TRBJ1-1, the V gene TRBV29-1; TRBD1 matches at 7 bases. J was trimmed by 5 bases and V by 8 bases; bases with no gene match: 5. Germline values: CDR1 SQVTM, CDR2 ANQGSEA. There are 11 residues in the CDR3. CDR3 DNA sequence: TGCAGCTCCTCACAGGGGACTGAAGCTTTCTTT. This encodes CSSSQGTEAFF.